The source of this T cell receptor beta chain is a study of beta chain features in type 1 diabetes. The wider study: On cell yields, gender and age, patients and healthy donors were similar. Study-wide findings and caveats: Shorter TCRB CDR3s, moderately but significantly so, marked every one of the four CD4+ subsets in Type 1 diabetes patients. The naive, central memory and Treg TCRB repertoires looked more alike in patients than they did in healthy donors.

Stem cell-like memory, regulatory, central memory and naive CD4+ cells were sorted via CD45RO/CCR7/CD25/CD127/CD95/CD27. Purity exceeded 98% in all sorted populations. This clone was seen only a few times. Its antigen is as yet unknown. Reverse transcription of all isolated RNA meant that expressed TCRB transcripts were sequenced. This table comes from immunoSEQ multiplex PCR, and its TCRdb copy is limited to in-frame clones, with some not included. Counted here are some 290,000 clones, over 11% occurring once; the ten biggest clones make up about 0.015%. The germline V gene has CDR1 LNHNV and CDR2 YYDKDF (reference sequence). Between the trimmed V and J ends, which lost 0 bases and 5 bases, there was a span of 10 bases. The CDR3 contains 14 residues.

The chain carries TRBV15 and TRBJ2-5; D is unclear. This clonotype originated in a man aged 25-40 years with type 1 diabetes. The sample consisted of naive CD4+ T cells from blood. The CDR3 DNA is TGTGCCACCAGCAGAGATCGGGTATCGGAGACCCAGTACTTC. Translating gives CATSRDRVSETQYF.